This T cell receptor (beta chain) derives from a study of T-cell memory formation after mild COVID-19. The overall study: Across donors, TCR clusters were largely donor specific. Study-level results: Among contracting clones, CD4+ were mainly CM/EM and CD8+ enriched in EMRA. Some clones that responded were present in memory (sampled pre-infection), which suggests cross-reactive memory joined.

Barcoded TCR alpha and TCR beta cDNA libraries with UMIs came from 5'RACE using constant-segment primers. TCRdb analysed the 5' RACE reads with MiXCR anew, one entry per CDR3 protein. The table lists under 350,000 distinct CDR3 sequences, 15% to 20% of them singletons. As to this clonotype: What it binds is unknown.

V lost 3 bases to trimming and J lost 2 bases, with 13 bases between them. Germline values: CDR1 DFQATT, CDR2 SNEGSKA (reference sequence). This CDR3 region has 14 residues. The sequencing input was PBMCs or a T cell subset sorted from them (not recorded which). The rearrangement uses TRBV20-1 and TRBJ2-5; a weak D match, TRBD2 (6 bases). The TCR was taken from a man aged 18 to 35 who had mild COVID-19 (a few samples of this study predate the infection). Cell type and time point are not known. The CDR3 loop reads CSASGGDLQETQYF. CDR3 DNA sequence: TGCAGTGCTAGCGGGGGAGACCTTCAAGAGACCCAGTACTTC.